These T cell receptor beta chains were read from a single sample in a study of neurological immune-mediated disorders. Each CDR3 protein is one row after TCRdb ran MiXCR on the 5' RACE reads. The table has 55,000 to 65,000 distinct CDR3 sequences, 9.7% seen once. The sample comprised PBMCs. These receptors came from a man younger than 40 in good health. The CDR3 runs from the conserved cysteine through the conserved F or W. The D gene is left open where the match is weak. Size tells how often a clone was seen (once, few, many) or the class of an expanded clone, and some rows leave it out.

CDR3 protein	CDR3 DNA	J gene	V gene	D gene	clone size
CASREVLGRGEQFF	TGTGCCAGCAGGGAAGTACTAGGACGGGGTGAGCAGTTCTTC	TRBJ2-1	TRBV28	.	.
CSGGPWETQYF	TGCAGTGGGGGCCCTTGGGAGACCCAGTACTTC	TRBJ2-5	TRBV20-1	.	many
CASSSPPDRVGFGTETFF	.	TRBJ1-1	TRBV28	.	.
CASSLVSQGVYEQYF	TGTGCCAGCAGTTTAGTCTCACAGGGGGTCTACGAGCAGTACTTC	TRBJ2-7	TRBV27	TRBD1	.
CASSDRNTGELFF	TGTGCCAGCAGCGACAGAAACACCGGGGAGCTGTTTTTT	TRBJ2-2	TRBV12-3/TRBV12-4	.	many
CASSPKGDPTGASNQPQHF	TGTGCCAGCAGCCCCAAGGGGGACCCCACCGGGGCGAGCAATCAGCCCCAGCATTTT	TRBJ1-5	TRBV21-1	.	many
CASSLVGLRGQETQYF	TGTGCCAGCAGCTTAGTGGGATTAAGGGGACAAGAGACCCAGTACTTC	TRBJ2-5	TRBV7-9	.	many
CASRSTDRYGYTF	TGTGCCAGCAGATCGACAGACCGCTATGGCTACACCTTC	TRBJ1-2	TRBV28	.	many
CASSQPLMNTEAFF	TGTGCCAGCAGCCAGCCCCTCATGAACACTGAAGCTTTCTTT	TRBJ1-1	TRBV3-1	.	many
CATHGNYGYTF	TGTGCCACCCACGGGAACTATGGCTACACCTTC	TRBJ1-2	TRBV28	.	many
CSVGGTSTDTQYF	TGCAGCGTGGGGGGCACAAGCACAGATACGCAGTATTTT	TRBJ2-3	TRBV29-1	.	many
CASSPTGEQPQHF	TGTGCCAGCAGTCCCACAGGGGAGCAGCCCCAGCATTTT	TRBJ1-5	TRBV6-6	TRBD1	many
CASSPPRESYTDTQYF	TGTGCCAGCTCACCACCGAGGGAGAGTTACACAGATACGCAGTATTTT	TRBJ2-3	TRBV18	.	many
CAISTGGDEQYF	TGTGCCATCAGTACAGGGGGCGACGAGCAGTACTTC	TRBJ2-7	TRBV10-3	TRBD1	many
CSARDSNRGQTEAFF	TGCAGTGCTAGAGATTCTAACAGGGGGCAAACTGAAGCTTTCTTT	TRBJ1-1	TRBV20-1	TRBD1	few
CSAGTGGYAGELFF	TGCAGCGCCGGGACAGGGGGGTACGCCGGGGAGCTGTTTTTT	TRBJ2-2	TRBV29-1	TRBD1	many
CASSPGHSGTDTQYF	TGTGCCAGCAGTCCGGGACATTCTGGCACAGATACGCAGTATTTT	TRBJ2-3	TRBV2	.	many
CAMGQGGDEQYF	TGTGCCATGGGACAGGGGGGGGACGAGCAGTACTTC	TRBJ2-7	TRBV10-3	TRBD1	many
CSADRGGSYGYTF	TGCAGTGCAGACCGCGGAGGGTCCTATGGCTACACCTTC	TRBJ1-2	TRBV20-1	.	many
CASSESSSGGGNEQFF	TGCGCCAGCAGTGAGTCGAGTAGCGGGGGGGGCAATGAGCAGTTCTTC	TRBJ2-1	TRBV10-1	TRBD2	.
CASSAESPLYGYTF	TGTGCCAGCAGCGCAGAATCCCCCCTCTATGGCTACACCTTC	TRBJ1-2	TRBV27	.	many
CSAISGSETDTQYF	TGCAGTGCCATTAGCGGGAGTGAGACAGATACGCAGTATTTT	TRBJ2-3	TRBV20-1	TRBD2	many
CASSLDAGGPRDTQYF	TGCGCCAGCAGCTTGGATGCGGGAGGGCCGAGAGATACGCAGTATTTT	TRBJ2-3	TRBV5-1	TRBD2	many
CASQQGANTEAFF	TGTGCCAGCCAACAGGGCGCGAACACTGAAGCTTTCTTT	TRBJ1-1	TRBV7-3	.	.
CASSSKTGGEGTQYF	TGTGCCAGCAGCTCAAAGACAGGGGGAGAGGGTACGCAGTATTTT	TRBJ2-3	TRBV5-5	TRBD1	many
CASSQDPGYNEQFF	TGTGCCAGCAGCCAAGATCCCGGGTACAATGAGCAGTTCTTC	TRBJ2-1	TRBV3-1	.	many
CASSPLAEGTDTQYF	TGTGCCAGCAGTCCTCTAGCGGAGGGCACAGATACGCAGTATTTT	TRBJ2-3	TRBV27	TRBD2	many
CSVTSGRAFYDEQFF	TGCAGCGTTACTAGCGGGAGGGCCTTTTACGATGAGCAGTTCTTC	TRBJ2-1	TRBV29-1	TRBD2	few
CASSLDRSNEKLFF	TGTGCCAGCAGCTTAGACAGGTCTAATGAAAAACTGTTTTTT	TRBJ1-4	TRBV7-2	.	many
CASSIRGSGKYNEQFF	TGTGCCAGCAGTATCCGCGGTAGCGGGAAGTACAATGAGCAGTTCTTC	TRBJ2-1	TRBV12-3/TRBV12-4	TRBD2	.
CASSFSMTSAQETQYF	TGTGCCAGCAGTTTCTCCATGACTAGCGCACAAGAGACCCAGTACTTC	TRBJ2-5	TRBV28	TRBD2	.
CASSQDGAPHYNEQFF	TGCGCCAGCAGCCAAGATGGTGCACCCCATTACAATGAGCAGTTCTTC	TRBJ2-1	TRBV4-1	.	many
CASSFVSPDTQYF	TGTGCCAGCAGTTTCGTCTCACCAGATACGCAGTATTTT	TRBJ2-3	TRBV12-3/TRBV12-4	.	many
CASRDIRLAGGKEQFF	TGTGCCAGCAGGGATATAAGACTAGCGGGAGGGAAAGAGCAGTTCTTC	TRBJ2-1	TRBV12-3/TRBV12-4	TRBD2	few
CASSFGGAYEQYF	TGCGCCAGCAGCTTCGGCGGAGCCTACGAGCAGTACTTC	TRBJ2-7	TRBV5-1	.	many
CASSSWDESYEQYF	TGTGCCAGCAGCTCGTGGGACGAGTCCTACGAGCAGTACTTC	TRBJ2-7	TRBV7-9	.	many
CASSLSGRLENTEAFF	TGTGCCAGCTCCCTCTCCGGGAGGCTGGAGAACACTGAAGCTTTCTTT	TRBJ1-1	TRBV18	.	.
CATSGTGELFF	TGTGCCACCAGTGGGACCGGGGAGCTGTTTTTT	TRBJ2-2	TRBV15	.	many
CASSYERGISSGANVPTF	TGTGCCAGCAGTTACGAAAGGGGAATTAGCTCTGGGGCCAACGTCCCGACTTTC	TRBJ2-6	TRBV6-6	.	.
CASSPNYGTGQETQYF	TGTGCCAGCAGCCCCAATTATGGTACAGGCCAAGAGACCCAGTACTTC	TRBJ2-5	TRBV11-3	.	many
CASSQASGITGELFF	TGTGCCAGCAGCCAAGCAAGCGGGATTACCGGGGAGCTGTTTTTT	TRBJ2-2	TRBV3-1	TRBD2	many
CASSLALAGTDTQYF	TGTGCCAGCAGCTTGGCACTAGCGGGCACAGATACGCAGTATTTT	TRBJ2-3	TRBV5-6	TRBD2	many
CSARVLPFSPDTQYF	TGCAGTGCTAGAGTACTTCCCTTCTCACCGGATACGCAGTATTTT	TRBJ2-3	TRBV20-1	.	many
CAGAGTGDTQYF	TGTGCCGGAGCGGGGACAGGCGATACGCAGTATTTT	TRBJ2-3	TRBV12-3/TRBV12-4	.	many
CSARDWRASYEQYF	TGCAGTGCTAGAGATTGGCGGGCTTCCTACGAGCAGTACTTC	TRBJ2-7	TRBV20-1	.	many
CSARRTEAFF	TGCAGTGCTAGGCGGACTGAAGCTTTCTTT	TRBJ1-1	TRBV20-1	.	many
CASSQEPRAAYEQYF	TGTGCCAGCAGCCAAGAGCCCAGGGCCGCCTACGAGCAGTACTTC	TRBJ2-7	TRBV3-1	.	many
CASSREETQYF	TGTGCCAGCAGCCGGGAAGAGACCCAGTACTTC	TRBJ2-5	TRBV14	.	many
CSAAGEETQYF	TGCAGCGCAGCGGGAGAAGAGACCCAGTACTTC	TRBJ2-5	TRBV29-1	TRBD2	many
CSARDQSRLSNQPQHF	TGCAGTGCTAGAGATCAGTCCAGGTTAAGCAATCAGCCCCAGCATTTT	TRBJ1-5	TRBV20-1	.	many
CASSQTGTGGLTYGYTF	TGCGCCAGCAGCCAAACCGGGACAGGGGGACTTACCTATGGCTACACCTTC	TRBJ1-2	TRBV4-1	TRBD1	many
CSVHRDSITGELFF	TGCAGCGTCCACAGGGACAGTATCACCGGGGAGCTGTTTTTT	TRBJ2-2	TRBV29-1	TRBD1	many
CASSGAAPQHF	TGTGCCAGCAGTGGAGCGGCTCCCCAGCATTTT	TRBJ1-5	TRBV2	.	many
CASSFDRYNEQFF	TGCGCCAGCAGCTTTGACAGGTACAATGAGCAGTTCTTC	TRBJ2-1	TRBV5-1	.	many
CASTPHHHGPSDAFF	TGTGCCAGCACCCCCCACCACCATGGCCCCTCTGACGCTTTCTTT	TRBJ1-1	TRBV5-5	.	.
CASSSYNEQFF	TGTGCCAGCAGCTCCTACAATGAGCAGTTCTTC	TRBJ2-1	TRBV5-5	.	many
CSASVPPSGRPTDTQYF	TGCAGCGCTTCGGTCCCTCCTAGCGGGAGGCCCACAGATACGCAGTATTTT	TRBJ2-3	TRBV29-1	TRBD2	many
CASSYRVGELFF	TGTGCCAGCAGTTACAGGGTCGGGGAGCTGTTTTTT	TRBJ2-2	TRBV28	.	many
CSAYRGGSYEQYF	TGCAGTGCCTACCGGGGGGGTTCCTACGAGCAGTACTTC	TRBJ2-7	TRBV20-1	TRBD2	.